These 12 T cell receptor beta chains came from one sample sequenced in a study of OX40 agonist ivuxolimab in advanced cancers. Profiled with immunoSEQ multiplex PCR; TCRdb holds only in-frame clones, not every one. The sample gives roughly 96,000 clones, 84% of which show up once; about 6% is in the top ten. Sequenced material: CD4+ or CD8+ T cells sorted from blood, taken in a trial of the OX40 agonist ivuxolimab. These TCRs come from an adult with an advanced solid tumor such as melanoma, head and neck, liver or kidney cancer.

The gene calls are TRBV6-4 and TRBJ1-1; no definite D call. The CDR3 length is 14 residues. V dropped 5 bases and J dropped 7 bases, with 17 bases sitting between them. The V gene's germline CDR1 is MRHNA and CDR2 SNTAGT. Here the CDR3 reads CASSMTLLKGEAFF. CDR3 DNA sequence: TGTGCCAGCAGTATGACACTCCTAAAGGGTGAAGCTTTCTTT.

The chain uses TRBV19 and TRBJ2-5, with D hard to call. Trimming took off 5 bases at V and 4 bases at J, with 8 bases between the two ends. The CDR3 consists of 12 residues. The germline V gene has CDR1 LNHDA and CDR2 SQIVND (reference sequence). CDR3 amino acids: CASSAPGETQYF. In DNA, the CDR3 is TGTGCCAGTAGTGCCCCGGGAGAGACCCAGTACTTC.

The V call is TRBV7-6, the J call TRBJ2-3; D not certain. Trimming removed 1 base from V and 0 bases from J, with 17 bases in between. This CDR3 contains 18 residues. The germline gives CDR1 SGHVS, CDR2 FNYEAQ. DNA of the CDR3: TGTGCCAGCAGCTTAGTCGGACCCAACTCCCTAAGCACAGATACGCAGTATTTT. It encodes CASSLVGPNSLSTDTQYF.

Here the CDR3 reads CSVIARATEAFF. The CDR3 DNA is TGCAGCGTTATTGCACGGGCGACAGAAGCTTTCTTT. The chain carries TRBV29-1 and TRBJ1-1, with D uncertain. Germline V gene lookup returns CDR1 SQVTM and CDR2 ANQGSEA. Trimming removed 5 bases from V and 8 bases from J, with 15 bases in between. This CDR3 is built from 12 residues. Full variable domain (remainder filled in from reference TRBV29-1 and TRBJ1-1): SAVISQKPSRDICQRGTSLTIQCQVDSQVTMMFWYRQQPGQSLTLIATANQGSEATYESGFVIDKFPISRPNLTFSTLTVSNMSPEDSSIYLCSVIARATEAFFGQGTRLTVV.

The chain is built from TRBV4-3 and TRBJ1-1; D unresolved. CDR1 LGHNA and CDR2 YSLEER come from the germline V gene. The CDR3 is made up of 13 amino acids. Deletions cut 6 bases from V and 0 bases from J, with 8 bases between. CDR3 residues: CASRQDLNTEAFF. CDR3 sequence (DNA): TGCGCCAGCAGGCAGGACCTGAACACTGAAGCTTTCTTT.

The chain links TRBV15 to TRBJ1-2; D is perhaps TRBD1 (5 bases). V gave up 0 bases and J gave up 4 bases, with 15 bases separating them. CDR1 and CDR2 from the germline V gene are LNHNV and YYDKDF (reference sequence). The CDR3 length is 16 residues. The CDR3 loop reads CATSRDNGALGYGYTF. The CDR3 DNA reads TGTGCCACCAGCAGAGATAACGGGGCCCTGGGCTATGGCTACACCTTC.

The rearrangement joins TRBV9 to TRBJ2-2; D may be TRBD2 (7 bases). Germline lookup yields CDR1 SGDLS and CDR2 YYNGEE. This CDR3 has 15 residues. V shed 4 bases and J shed 6 bases, with 16 bases lying between them. The CDR3 region has the DNA TGTGCCAGCAGCACCACAGGGAGGGGCCCCGGGGAGCTGTTTTTT. This encodes CASSTTGRGPGELFF.

The chain links TRBV12-5 to TRBJ2-1; 8 nucleotides align to TRBD1. J gave up 9 bases and V 3 bases, and 4 bases lay outside the gene matches. This CDR3 is built from 13 residues. Germline CDR1 reads LGHNT; CDR2 reads FRNRAP. The CDR3 bases are TGTGCTAGTGGTTTCGGACAGGGAGGTGAGCAGTTCTTC. Translation gives CASGFGQGGEQFF.

This chain joins TRBV7-2 and TRBJ2-7; tentative D call: TRBD2 (5 bases). Trimming stripped 1 base from V and 2 bases from J, with 12 bases between. The CDR3 has 15 amino acids. CDR1 is SGHTA, CDR2 FQGNSA, per germline. CDR3 in DNA: TGTGCCAGCAGCTTAGGTCGGAGCGGACCCTACGAGCAGTACTTC. As protein: CASSLGRSGPYEQYF.

The chain uses TRBV11-2 and TRBJ2-7; 7 nucleotides match TRBD2. J was trimmed by 5 bases and V by 6 bases; bases with no gene match: 13. The CDR3 is made up of 15 amino acids. CDR1 is SGHAT and CDR2 is FQNNGV in the germline V gene. CDR3 residues: CASSPFHRGDNEQYF. For the CDR3, the DNA is TGTGCCAGCAGTCCCTTCCATCGGGGGGATAACGAGCAGTACTTC. Filled out from reference TRBV11-2 and TRBJ2-7, the complete variable domain reads EAGVAQSPRYKIIEKRQSVAFWCNPISGHATLYWYQQILGQGPKLLIQFQNNGVVDDSQLPKDRFSAERLKGVDSTLKIQPAKLEDSAVYLCASSPFHRGDNEQYFGPGTRLTVT.

The V call is TRBV19, the J call TRBJ2-7; TRBD1 agrees at 9 bases. The CDR3 extends over 15 amino acids. V lost 1 base and J lost 5; bases outside the gene matches: 6. Germline values: CDR1 LNHDA, CDR2 SQIVND (reference sequence). CDR3 protein: CASSIAGQGSNEQYF. CDR3 in DNA: TGTGCCAGTAGTATAGCCGGACAGGGGTCGAACGAGCAGTACTTC.

V gene TRBV5-1 combines with J gene TRBJ1-2, with 9 nucleotides matching TRBD1. This CDR3 comprises 14 residues. The germline V gene has CDR1 SGHRS and CDR2 YFSETQ. The J segment lost 7 bases and the V segment lost 0 bases, leaving 4 bases of the junction unmatched. Here the CDR3 DNA reads TGCGCCAGCAGCTTGGAAGGACAGGGGAGTGGCTACACCTTC. This sequence encodes CASSLEGQGSGYTF.